The 16 T cell receptor beta chains given below trace back to one sample, sequenced in a study of shared clonotypes between healthy human individuals. Generated by immunoSEQ multiplex PCR, the TCRdb table keeps only in-frame clones and is missing some. The repertoire holds 2 million or so clones, with roughly 95% as singletons. What was sequenced was naive CD4+ T cells sorted from blood. Subset meaning: CD45RA+ positively selected. Source of these receptors: a young man in good health.

V usage is TRBV6-1 and J usage is TRBJ1-1; 11 bases are shared with TRBD1. CDR3 length: 16 residues. After removal of 4 bases from V and 1 base from J, the junction contained 5 bases not matched to a gene. From germline, CDR1 is MNHNS and CDR2 SASEGT. Here the CDR3 reads CASSAGTGGRNTEAFF. The CDR3 nucleotides are TGTGCCAGCAGTGCAGGGACAGGGGGTAGGAACACTGAAGCTTTCTTT.

The chain has TRBV5-6 and TRBJ2-1, with 12 positions matching TRBD1. The CDR3 spans 16 residues. Germline CDR1 is SGHDT and CDR2 is YYEEEE. V lost 4 bases, J lost 7 bases, and 9 bases stayed unmatched. The CDR3 DNA follows: TGTGCCAGCAGCACGCCGGGACAGGGGGCGGATAATGAGCAGTTCTTC. It encodes CASSTPGQGADNEQFF.

The rearrangement links TRBV10-2 to TRBJ2-7; D could derive from TRBD1 or TRBD2 (6 bases each). The CDR3 totals 12 residues. The ends were cut back, 8 bases at V and 7 bases at J, with 15 bases in the middle. The germline CDR1 and CDR2 sequences are WSHSY and SAAADI. CDR3 loop: CASGPGAGEQYF. Written as DNA, the CDR3 is TGCGCCAGCGGGCCGGGGGCGGGAGAGCAGTACTTC.

This chain uses TRBV6-5 with TRBJ1-2, with D hard to call. V was trimmed by 0 bases and J by 8 bases, leaving 16 bases between them. Germline V gene lookup returns CDR1 MNHEY and CDR2 SVGAGI. The CDR3 spans 15 residues. CDR3 amino acids: CASSYSTNSPGGYTF. For the CDR3, the DNA is TGTGCCAGCAGTTACTCGACCAACAGTCCTGGGGGCTACACCTTC.

This chain links TRBV14 with TRBJ1-1; D is possibly TRBD1 (6 bases). Germline V gene data show CDR1 as SGHDN and CDR2 as FVKESK. The V end was cut by 4 bases, the J end by 1 base, with 13 bases between. The CDR3 has 15 residues. CDR3 region: CASSPQGTPNTEAFF. CDR3 sequence (DNA): TGTGCCAGCAGCCCCCAGGGGACACCGAACACTGAAGCTTTCTTT.

Comment on this clone: In the same sample, other DNA sequences code for this CDR3. This chain connects TRBV15 to TRBJ2-7; perhaps TRBD1 as D (6 bases). Germline V gene sequence: CDR1 LNHNV, CDR2 YYDKDF (reference sequence). The length of the CDR3 is 14 residues. V lost 1 base to trimming and J lost 2 bases, with 9 bases between them. The CDR3 coding sequence is TGTGCCACCAGCAGAGTACAGGGCCCCTACGAGCAGTACTTC. Residues: CATSRVQGPYEQYF.

CDR3 DNA: TGTGCCAGCAGCCTCGGGACAGCCATAACCACTGAAGCTTTCTTT. This encodes CASSLGTAITTEAFF. The gene calls are TRBV7-9 and TRBJ1-1, with 7 nucleotides matching TRBD1. Unmatched junction bases numbered 10, after V lost 5 bases and J lost 4 bases. This CDR3 has 15 amino acids. Germline CDR1 SEHNR, CDR2 FQNEAQ (reference sequence).

The gene calls are TRBV5-1 and TRBJ2-2, with D possibly called TRBD1 or TRBD2 (5 bases each). Trimming pared 4 bases from V and 1 base from J, leaving 20 bases between. The CDR3 runs 18 residues. CDR1 and CDR2 (germline): SGHRS, YFSETQ. CDR3 sequence (DNA): TGCGCCAGCAGCGAAAAAAGATGGGACGGGATGAACACCGGGGAGCTGTTTTTT. Translated: CASSEKRWDGMNTGELFF.

This sequence joins TRBV11-2 and TRBJ1-4; no definite D call. The germline V and J ends were trimmed by 3 bases and 8 bases, with 13 bases remaining between them. CDR1 SGHAT and CDR2 FQNNGV come from the germline V gene. The CDR3 is 14 amino acids. The DNA of the CDR3 is TGTGCCAGCAGCTTGGGCAGGCCTCTCGAAAAACTGTTTTTT. Its translation is CASSLGRPLEKLFF. The full variable domain, its missing parts supplied by reference TRBV11-2 and TRBJ1-4, is EAGVAQSPRYKIIEKRQSVAFWCNPISGHATLYWYQQILGQGPKLLIQFQNNGVVDDSQLPKDRFSAERLKGVDSTLKIQPAKLEDSAVYLCASSLGRPLEKLFFGSGTQLSVL.

Comment on this clone: Distinct nucleotide sequences in the sample also encode this CDR3. This chain's CDR3 is CASSPQGSYEQYF. The CDR3 nucleotides are TGCGCCAGCAGCCCACAGGGTTCCTACGAGCAGTACTTC. The V and J genes are TRBV5-1 and TRBJ2-7, with a possible D match to TRBD1 (6 bases). The germline V and J ends were trimmed by 4 bases and 1 base, with 9 bases remaining between them. The V gene's germline CDR1 is SGHRS and CDR2 YFSETQ. The CDR3 runs 13 residues.

The chain links TRBV28 to TRBJ1-6; TRBD1 agrees at 8 bases. The length of the CDR3 is 14 residues. CDR1 and CDR2 (germline): MDHEN, SYDVKM. Trimming removed 8 bases from V and 6 bases from J; junction bases left unmatched: 6. The CDR3 loop reads CASEDRAGNSPLHF. CDR3 nucleotides: TGTGCCAGCGAGGACAGGGCGGGTAATTCACCCCTCCACTTT.

The V and J genes are TRBV15 and TRBJ2-7; a weak D match, TRBD1 (6 bases). Deletions cut 1 base from V and 7 bases from J, with 11 bases between. The CDR3 has 13 amino acids. Germline loops: CDR1 LNHNV, CDR2 YYDKDF (reference sequence). CDR3 nucleotides: TGTGCCACCAGCAGAGTACCAGGGGAAGAGCAGTACTTC. Protein: CATSRVPGEEQYF.

The J gene is TRBJ2-7, the V gene TRBV7-2; 14 nucleotides match TRBD2. CDR3 length: 18 residues. The germline V gene has CDR1 SGHTA and CDR2 FQGNSA. The J segment lost 5 bases and the V segment lost 4 bases, leaving 13 bases of the junction unmatched. The CDR3 region is CASSSTAGTSGRRDEQYF. CDR3 coding DNA: TGTGCCAGCAGCTCGACAGCCGGGACTAGCGGGAGACGGGACGAGCAGTACTTC.

This clone was recorded only once. The V call is TRBV6-4, the J call TRBJ2-1; TRBD1 matches at 7 bases. The CDR3 consists of 14 residues. From germline, CDR1 is MRHNA and CDR2 SNTAGT. The J segment lost 3 bases and the V segment lost 10 bases, leaving 9 bases of the junction unmatched. CDR3 DNA: TGTGCCACAAAACAGGGGTGGTTCTACAATGAGCAGTTCTTC. The encoded protein is CATKQGWFYNEQFF.

The chain joins TRBV6-5 to TRBJ1-6, with 7 bases identical to TRBD1. This CDR3 comprises 15 residues. The ends lost 7 bases at V and 3 bases at J; junction bases unmatched: 6. The germline gives CDR1 MNHEY, CDR2 SVGAGI. CDR3 residues: CASMRDRNYNSPLHF. The CDR3 DNA follows: TGTGCCAGCATGCGGGACAGAAACTATAATTCACCCCTCCACTTT.

Points on this clone: Other nucleotide sequences from this sample produce the same CDR3. The chain uses TRBV5-1 and TRBJ2-3; D tentatively reads TRBD1 or TRBD2 (6 bases each). The V gene lost 0 bases and the J gene lost 4 bases, with 12 bases spanning the gap. Germline V gives CDR1 SGHRS, CDR2 YFSETQ. The CDR3 is made up of 15 amino acids. The DNA for the CDR3 is TGCGCCAGCAGCTTGGCTGGGGGGCCATCAGATACGCAGTATTTT. This gives the protein CASSLAGGPSDTQYF.